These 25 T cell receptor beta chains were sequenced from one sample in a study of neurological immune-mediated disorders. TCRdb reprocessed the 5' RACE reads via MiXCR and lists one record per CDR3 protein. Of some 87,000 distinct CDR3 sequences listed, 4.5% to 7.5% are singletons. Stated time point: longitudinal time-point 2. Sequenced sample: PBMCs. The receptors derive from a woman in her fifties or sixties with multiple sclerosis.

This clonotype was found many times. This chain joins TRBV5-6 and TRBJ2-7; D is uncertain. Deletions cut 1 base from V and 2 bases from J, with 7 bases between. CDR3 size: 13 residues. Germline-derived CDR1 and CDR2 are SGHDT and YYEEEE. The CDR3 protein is CASSLLNTYEQYF. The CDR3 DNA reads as TGTGCCAGCAGCTTGCTGAACACCTACGAGCAGTACTTC.

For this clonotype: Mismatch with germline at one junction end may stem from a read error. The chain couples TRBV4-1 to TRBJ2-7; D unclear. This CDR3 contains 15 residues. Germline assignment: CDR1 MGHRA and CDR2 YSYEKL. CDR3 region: CAISQVGCVSYEQYF. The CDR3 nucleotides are TGCGCCATCAGCCAAGTCGGGTGCGTCTCCTACGAGCAGTACTTC.

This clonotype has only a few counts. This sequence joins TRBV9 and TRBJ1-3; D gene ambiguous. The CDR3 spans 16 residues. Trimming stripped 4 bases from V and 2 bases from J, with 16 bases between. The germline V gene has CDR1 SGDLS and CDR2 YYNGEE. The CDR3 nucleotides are TGTGCCAGCAGCCCCCGGTGGAGCGAAGCTGGAAACACCATATATTTT. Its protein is CASSPRWSEAGNTIYF.

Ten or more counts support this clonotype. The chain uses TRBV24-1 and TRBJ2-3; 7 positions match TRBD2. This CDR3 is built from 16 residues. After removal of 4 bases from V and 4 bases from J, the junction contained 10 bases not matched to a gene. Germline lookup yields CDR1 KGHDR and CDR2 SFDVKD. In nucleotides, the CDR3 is TGTGCCACCAGTGACCATCAAGCGGGGCGCGCAGATACGCAGTATTTT. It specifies CATSDHQAGRADTQYF.

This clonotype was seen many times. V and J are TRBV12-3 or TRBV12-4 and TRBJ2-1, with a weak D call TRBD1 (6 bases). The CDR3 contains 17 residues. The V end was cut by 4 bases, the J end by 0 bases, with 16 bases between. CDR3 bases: TGTGCCAGCAGTTGGGGGACACACTTTGTCTCCTACAATGAGCAGTTCTTC. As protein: CASSWGTHFVSYNEQFF.

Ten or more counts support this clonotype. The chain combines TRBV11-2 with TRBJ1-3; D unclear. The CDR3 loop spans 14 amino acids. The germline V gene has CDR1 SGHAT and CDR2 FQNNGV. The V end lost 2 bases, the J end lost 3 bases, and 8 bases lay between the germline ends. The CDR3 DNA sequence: TGTGCCAGCAGCTTATTGGGGAATGGAAACACCATATATTTT. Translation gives CASSLLGNGNTIYF.

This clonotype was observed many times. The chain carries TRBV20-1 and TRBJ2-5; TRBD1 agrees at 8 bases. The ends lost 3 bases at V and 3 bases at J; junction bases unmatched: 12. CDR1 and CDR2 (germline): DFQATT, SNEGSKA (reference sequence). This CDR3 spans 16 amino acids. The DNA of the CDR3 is TGCAGTGCTAGCCCATGGACAGGGCCACCGAAAGAGACCCAGTACTTC. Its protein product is CSASPWTGPPKETQYF.

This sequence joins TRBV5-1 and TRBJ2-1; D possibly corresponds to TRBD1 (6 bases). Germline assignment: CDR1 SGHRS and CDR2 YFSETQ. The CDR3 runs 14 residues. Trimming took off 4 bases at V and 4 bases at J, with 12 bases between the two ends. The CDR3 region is CASSKRTEYNEQFF. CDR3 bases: TGCGCCAGCAGCAAAAGGACAGAGTACAATGAGCAGTTCTTC. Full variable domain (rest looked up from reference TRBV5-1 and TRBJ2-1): KAGVTQTPRYLIKTRGQQVTLSCSPISGHRSVSWYQQTPGQGLQFLFEYFSETQRNKGNFPGRFSGRQFSNSRSEMNVSTLELGDSALYLCASSKRTEYNEQFFGPGTRLTVL.

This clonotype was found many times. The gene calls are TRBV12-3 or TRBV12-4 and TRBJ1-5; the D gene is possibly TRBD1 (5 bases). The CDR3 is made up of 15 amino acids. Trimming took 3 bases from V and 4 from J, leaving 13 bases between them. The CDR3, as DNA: TGTGCCAGCAGTTTCCGGGGCACGAAAAATCAGCCCCAGCATTTT. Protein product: CASSFRGTKNQPQHF.

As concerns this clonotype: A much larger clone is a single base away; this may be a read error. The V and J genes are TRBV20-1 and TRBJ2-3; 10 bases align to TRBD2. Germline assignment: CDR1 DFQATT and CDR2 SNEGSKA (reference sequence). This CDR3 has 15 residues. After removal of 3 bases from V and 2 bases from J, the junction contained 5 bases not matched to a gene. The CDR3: CSASFLAGVTDTQYF. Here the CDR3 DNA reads TGCAGTGCTAGCTTCCTAGCGGGGGTCACAGATACGCAGTATTTT.

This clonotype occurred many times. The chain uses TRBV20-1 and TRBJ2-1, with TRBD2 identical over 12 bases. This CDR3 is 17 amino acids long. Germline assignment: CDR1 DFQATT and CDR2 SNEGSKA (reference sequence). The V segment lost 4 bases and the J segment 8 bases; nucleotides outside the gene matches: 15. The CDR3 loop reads CSAIHFRTSGVGDEQFF. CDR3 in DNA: TGCAGTGCTATCCATTTCCGGACTAGCGGGGTCGGGGATGAGCAGTTCTTC.

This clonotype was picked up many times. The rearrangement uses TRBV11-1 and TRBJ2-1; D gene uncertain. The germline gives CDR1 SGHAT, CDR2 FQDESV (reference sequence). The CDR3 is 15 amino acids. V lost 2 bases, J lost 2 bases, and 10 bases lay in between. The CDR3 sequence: CASSLRGKTYNEQFF. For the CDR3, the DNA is TGTGCCAGCAGCTTACGTGGGAAAACCTACAATGAGCAGTTCTTC. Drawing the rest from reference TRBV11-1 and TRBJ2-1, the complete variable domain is EAEVAQSPRYKITEKSQAVAFWCDPISGHATLYWYRQILGQGPELLVQFQDESVVDDSQLPKDRFSAERLKGVDSTLKIQPAELGDSAMYLCASSLRGKTYNEQFFGPGTRLTVL.

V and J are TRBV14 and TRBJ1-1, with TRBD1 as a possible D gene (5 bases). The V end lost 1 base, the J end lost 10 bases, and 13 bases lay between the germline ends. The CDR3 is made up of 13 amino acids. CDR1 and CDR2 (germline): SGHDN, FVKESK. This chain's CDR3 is CASSQVRGWGAFF. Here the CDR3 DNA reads TGTGCCAGCAGCCAAGTAAGGGGATGGGGAGCTTTCTTT.

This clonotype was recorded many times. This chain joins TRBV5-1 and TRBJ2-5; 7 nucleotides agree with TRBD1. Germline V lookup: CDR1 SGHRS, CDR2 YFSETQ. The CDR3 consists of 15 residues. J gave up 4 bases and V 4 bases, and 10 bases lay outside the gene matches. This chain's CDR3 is CASSRPRGSGETQYF. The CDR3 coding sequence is TGCGCCAGCAGCCGACCCAGGGGGAGCGGAGAGACCCAGTACTTC. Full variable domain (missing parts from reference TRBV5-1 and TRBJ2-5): KAGVTQTPRYLIKTRGQQVTLSCSPISGHRSVSWYQQTPGQGLQFLFEYFSETQRNKGNFPGRFSGRQFSNSRSEMNVSTLELGDSALYLCASSRPRGSGETQYFGPGTRLLVL.

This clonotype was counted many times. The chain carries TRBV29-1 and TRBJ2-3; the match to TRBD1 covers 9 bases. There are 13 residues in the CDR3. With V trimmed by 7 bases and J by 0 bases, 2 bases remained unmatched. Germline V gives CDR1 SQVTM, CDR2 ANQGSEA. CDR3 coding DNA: TGCAGCGGAACAGGGGGCAGCACAGATACGCAGTATTTT. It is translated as CSGTGGSTDTQYF.

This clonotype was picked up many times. In nucleotides, the CDR3 is TGCAGTGCTAGGGCCACAGGGGGCGTTTTAGATACGCAGTATTTT. Translating gives CSARATGGVLDTQYF. The V call is TRBV20-1, the J call TRBJ2-3; 9 bases are shared with TRBD1. Germline V lookup: CDR1 DFQATT, CDR2 SNEGSKA (reference sequence). The length of the CDR3 is 15 residues. With V trimmed by 3 bases and J by 5 bases, 9 bases remained unmatched.

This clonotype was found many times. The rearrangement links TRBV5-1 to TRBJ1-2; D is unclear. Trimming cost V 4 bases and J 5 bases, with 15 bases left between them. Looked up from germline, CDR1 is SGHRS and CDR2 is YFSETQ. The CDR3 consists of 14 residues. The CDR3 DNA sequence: TGCGCCAGCAGCGAGCCGGGTCAAAGATATGGCTACACCTTC. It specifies CASSEPGQRYGYTF.

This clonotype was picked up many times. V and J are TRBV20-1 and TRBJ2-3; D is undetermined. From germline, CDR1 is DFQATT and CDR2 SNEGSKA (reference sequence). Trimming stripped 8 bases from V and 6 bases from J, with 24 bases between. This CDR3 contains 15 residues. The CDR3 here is CSPPDSSVGLDTQYF. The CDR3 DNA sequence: TGCAGTCCACCCGACTCATCCGTGGGTTTGGATACGCAGTATTTT.

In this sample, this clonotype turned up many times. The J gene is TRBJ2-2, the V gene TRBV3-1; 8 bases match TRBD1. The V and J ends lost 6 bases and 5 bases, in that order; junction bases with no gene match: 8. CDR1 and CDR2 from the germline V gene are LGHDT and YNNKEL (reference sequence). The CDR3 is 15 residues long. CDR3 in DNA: TGTGCCAGCAGTGCCCAGGGGGCTTGGACCGGGGAGCTGTTTTTT. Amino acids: CASSAQGAWTGELFF. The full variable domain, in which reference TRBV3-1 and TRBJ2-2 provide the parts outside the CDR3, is DTAVSQTPKYLVTQMGNDKSIKCEQNLGHDTMYWYKQDSKKFLKIMFSYNNKELIINETVPNRFSPKSPDKAHLNLHINSLELGDSAVYFCASSAQGAWTGELFFGEGSRLTVL.

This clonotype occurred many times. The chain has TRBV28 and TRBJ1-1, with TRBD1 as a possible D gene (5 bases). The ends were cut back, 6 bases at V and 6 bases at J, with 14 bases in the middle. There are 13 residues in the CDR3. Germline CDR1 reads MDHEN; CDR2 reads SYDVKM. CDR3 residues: CASRRQGVSEAFF. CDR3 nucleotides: TGTGCCAGCAGGAGGCAGGGTGTCTCTGAAGCTTTCTTT.

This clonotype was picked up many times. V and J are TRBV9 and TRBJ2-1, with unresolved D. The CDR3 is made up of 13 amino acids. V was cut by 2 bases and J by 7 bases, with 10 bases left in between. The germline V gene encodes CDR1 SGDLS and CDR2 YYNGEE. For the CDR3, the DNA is TGTGCCAGCAGCGTGCAATTGGTGAATGAGCAGTTCTTC. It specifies CASSVQLVNEQFF.

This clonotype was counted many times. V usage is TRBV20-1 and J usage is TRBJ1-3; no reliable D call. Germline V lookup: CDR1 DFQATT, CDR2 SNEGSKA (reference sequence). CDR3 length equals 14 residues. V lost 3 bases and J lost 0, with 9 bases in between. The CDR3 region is CSASLGNSGNTIYF. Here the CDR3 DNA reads TGCAGTGCTAGTCTGGGAAACTCTGGAAACACCATATATTTT.

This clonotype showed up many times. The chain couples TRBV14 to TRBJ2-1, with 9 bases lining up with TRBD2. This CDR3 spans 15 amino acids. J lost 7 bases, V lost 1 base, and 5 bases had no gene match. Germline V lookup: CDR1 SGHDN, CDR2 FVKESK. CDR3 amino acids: CASSQASGAANEQFF. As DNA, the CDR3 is TGTGCCAGCAGCCAAGCTAGCGGGGCAGCGAATGAGCAGTTCTTC.

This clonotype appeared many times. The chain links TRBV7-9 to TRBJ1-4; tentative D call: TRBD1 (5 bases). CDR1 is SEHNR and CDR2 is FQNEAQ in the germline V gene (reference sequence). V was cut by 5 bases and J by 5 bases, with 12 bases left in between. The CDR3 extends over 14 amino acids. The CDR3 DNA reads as TGTGCCAGCAGCGCCGACAGTCAAAATGAAAAACTGTTTTTT. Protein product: CASSADSQNEKLFF. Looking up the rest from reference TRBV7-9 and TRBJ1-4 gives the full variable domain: DTGVSQNPRHKITKRGQNVTFRCDPISEHNRLYWYRQTLGQGPEFLTYFQNEAQLEKSRLLSDRFSAERPKGSFSTLEIQRTEQGDSAMYLCASSADSQNEKLFFGSGTQLSVL.

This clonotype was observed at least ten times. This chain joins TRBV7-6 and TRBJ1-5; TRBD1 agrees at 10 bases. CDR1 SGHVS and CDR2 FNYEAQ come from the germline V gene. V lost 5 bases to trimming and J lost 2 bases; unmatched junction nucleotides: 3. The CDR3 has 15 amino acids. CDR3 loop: CASSPGTGGNQPQHF. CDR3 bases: TGTGCCAGCAGCCCAGGGACAGGGGGCAATCAGCCCCAGCATTTT.